The clone carrying this TCR beta chain appeared a few times. Its antigen remains unidentified. Genomic DNA was the PCR template. A primer set of 30 forward and 13 reverse primers amplified the CDR3. TCRdb called the multiplex PCR reads again in MiXCR, with one record for every CDR3 protein. The data hold fewer than 300,000 distinct CDR3 sequences, with roughly 44% observed a single time. Deletions cut 2 bases from V and 8 bases from J, with 13 bases between. In germline, CDR1 is SGHVT, CDR2 SQSDAQ. The CDR3 consists of 14 residues. The entry originates in a study of type 1 and type 2 diabetes patients. Whole-study context: CD4+ or CD8+ T cells were positively selected from PBMCs with microbeads. Notes on the study in general: Unmatched age and gender across groups might bias interpretation. Some expanded clones seen only in T1D might occur in additional T2D or control samples. Type 2 diabetes and control V and J usage correlated highly, about 0.97.

The source is a man between 18 and 35 years old with type 2 diabetes. What was sequenced was peripheral blood mononuclear cells (PBMCs). The chain couples TRBV7-4 to TRBJ2-1; D gene ambiguous. CDR3 sequence reads: CASSLSPGSDEQFF. CDR3 sequence (DNA): TGTGCCAGCAGCTTATCTCCTGGTTCAGATGAGCAGTTCTTC.